This passage covers 7 T cell receptor beta chains from one sample sequenced in a study of blood T cell repertoires in COVID-19. Profiled with immunoSEQ multiplex PCR; TCRdb holds only in-frame clones, not every one. The sample shows around 65,000 clones, around four fifths of them seen only once. The sample was peripheral blood. These receptors were taken from a human donor in a cohort sampled during active COVID-19.

The chain joins TRBV6-5 to TRBJ2-7; tentative D call: TRBD1 (6 bases). V dropped 6 bases and J dropped 2 bases, with 17 bases sitting between them. The CDR3 loop spans 15 amino acids. Germline V gene sequence: CDR1 MNHEY, CDR2 SVGAGI. CDR3 nucleotide sequence: TGTGCCAGCAGCCGTGTTTACGGACAGACCTACGAGCAGTACTTC. Its protein is CASSRVYGQTYEQYF.

The chain combines TRBV29-1 with TRBJ2-3; the match to TRBD1 covers 9 bases. CDR1 SQVTM and CDR2 ANQGSEA come from the germline V gene. This CDR3 is 15 amino acids long. V lost 7 bases to trimming and J lost 0 bases; unmatched junction nucleotides: 8. The CDR3 sequence: CSGTGGRRSTDTQYF. In DNA, the CDR3 is TGCAGCGGCACAGGGGGCAGGAGGAGCACAGATACGCAGTATTTT.

The chain employs TRBV28 and TRBJ1-1, with D maybe TRBD1 (6 bases). The CDR3 covers 15 residues. V gave up 4 bases and J gave up 5 bases, with 17 bases separating them. Per the germline V gene, CDR1 is MDHEN and CDR2 is SYDVKM. The CDR3 here is CASSSFSGATTEAFF. The CDR3 DNA sequence: TGTGCCAGCAGTTCCTTTTCAGGGGCGACGACTGAAGCTTTCTTT.

This chain uses TRBV6-6 with TRBJ2-7; D call uncertain. CDR1 is MNHNY, CDR2 SVGAGI, per germline (reference sequence). With 5 bases removed from V and 2 bases from J, the gap between germline ends came to 13 bases. The CDR3 is 14 residues long. The CDR3 nucleotides are TGTGCCAGCAGTCCCTCGAGAGTTGCCTACGAGCAGTACTTC. It codes for CASSPSRVAYEQYF.

This chain links TRBV19 with TRBJ2-3; weak D call: TRBD2 (6 bases). The CDR3 length is 14 residues. Between the trimmed V and J ends, which lost 3 bases and 2 bases, there was a span of 9 bases. Germline CDR1 LNHDA, CDR2 SQIVND (reference sequence). In DNA form, the CDR3 reads TGTGCCAGTAGTATTGGAGGGTTCACAGATACGCAGTATTTT. Protein product: CASSIGGFTDTQYF.

J is TRBJ2-7 and V is TRBV5-1; 8 bases align to TRBD1. J lost 2 bases, V lost 3 bases, and 10 bases had no gene match. The CDR3 is made up of 16 amino acids. CDR1 and CDR2 (germline): SGHRS, YFSETQ. This CDR3 is CASSSIRTGNPYEQYF. CDR3 nucleotide sequence: TGCGCCAGCAGCTCGATCAGGACAGGGAATCCCTACGAGCAGTACTTC.

The chain employs TRBV6-2 or TRBV6-3 and TRBJ2-1, with 10 bases identical to TRBD2. The V segment lost 2 bases and the J segment 2 bases; nucleotides outside the gene matches: 9. The CDR3 covers 18 residues. CDR1 MNHEY and CDR2 SVGEGT come from the germline V gene. The CDR3 nucleotides read TGTGCCAGCAGTTACCACCCTAGCGGGGGTGAGCCCTACAATGAGCAGTTCTTC. Its protein product is CASSYHPSGGEPYNEQFF.